The next 28 T cell receptor beta chains were all read from a single sample in a study of Graves' ophthalmopathy and Graves' hyperthyroidism. As the template, RNA transcripts were used to amplify TCR beta CDR3 regions. HTBI-primed RT-PCR formed the first round, and a multiplex PCR formed the second. Via MiXCR, TCRdb re-called the multiplex PCR reads, giving one row per CDR3 protein. This sample has under 800,000 distinct CDR3 sequences, with 20% to 25% found just once. Sequences were obtained from peripheral blood. These receptors all come from a woman aged 18-30 years with stable Graves' hyperthyroidism. Some clones in this sample may be carry-over from other donors' samples.

This clonotype was observed many times. V gene TRBV13 combines with J gene TRBJ2-5; D perhaps matches TRBD1 (6 bases). The CDR3 totals 15 residues. From germline, CDR1 is PRHDT and CDR2 FYEKMQ (reference sequence). Deletions cut 5 bases from V and 2 bases from J, with 15 bases between. CDR3 in DNA: TGTGCCAGCAGCCTCATTGGACAGCGACAAGAGACCCAGTACTTC. Translated: CASSLIGQRQETQYF.

V and J are TRBV7-8 and TRBJ1-3, with 9 bases that match TRBD1. V shed 4 bases, J shed 5 bases, and the junction held 3 bases outside the gene matches. This CDR3 contains 14 residues. From germline, CDR1 is SGHVS and CDR2 FQNEAQ. The CDR3 nucleotides are TGTGCCAGCAGCTGGGGACAGGGAAGAAACACCATATATTTT. This translates into CASSWGQGRNTIYF.

The chain carries TRBV28 and TRBJ1-3; no reliable D call. V lost 4 bases to trimming and J lost 4 bases, with 8 bases between them. Germline lookup yields CDR1 MDHEN and CDR2 SYDVKM. CDR3 length: 13 residues. CDR3 amino acids: CASSSNGGNTIYF. CDR3 sequence (DNA): TGTGCCAGCAGTTCCAACGGCGGAAACACCATATATTTT.

This clonotype was detected a few times. A much larger clonotype is one base distant, so this may be a read error. The missing conserved phenylalanine or tryptophan at the end of this CDR3 makes a read error likely. The CDR3 DNA reads TGTGCCAGCCGTGGGTGGAGGAGCAATCAGCCCCAGCATCTT. The encoded protein is CASRGWRSNQPQHL. V and J are TRBV11-2 and TRBJ1-5, with D uncertain. V lost 8 bases and J lost 1, with 12 bases in between. Germline V gives CDR1 SGHAT, CDR2 FQNNGV. This CDR3 spans 14 amino acids.

There are many counts of this clonotype. The chain employs TRBV28 and TRBJ1-2, with 10 bases lining up with TRBD1. V dropped 2 bases and J dropped 4; count of bases not matched to a gene: 10. CDR1 and CDR2 from the germline V gene are MDHEN and SYDVKM. CDR3 size: 17 residues. CDR3 DNA: TGTGCCAGCAGTTTAGGGGGGACAGGGGTCGAGCGCTATGGCTACACCTTC. Residues: CASSLGGTGVERYGYTF.

The chain recombines TRBV20-1 with TRBJ2-5, with 8 bases aligning to TRBD2. J gave up 4 bases and V 0 bases, and 10 bases lay outside the gene matches. The CDR3 extends over 16 amino acids. Germline V gives CDR1 DFQATT, CDR2 SNEGSKA (reference sequence). The CDR3 spells CSARDPLRGARETQYF. DNA for the CDR3: TGCAGTGCTAGAGATCCGCTGCGGGGGGCACGAGAGACCCAGTACTTC.

This clonotype was recorded at least ten times. The chain has TRBV7-9 and TRBJ2-5; D gene uncertain. Trimming took off 2 bases at V and 5 bases at J, with 18 bases between the two ends. The V gene's germline CDR1 is SEHNR and CDR2 FQNEAQ (reference sequence). The CDR3 has 16 amino acids. The CDR3 sequence: CASSLLAGERWETQYF. The CDR3 nucleotides are TGTGCCAGCAGCTTATTAGCAGGAGAGCGCTGGGAGACCCAGTACTTC.

This clonotype was seen ten or more times. The V and J genes are TRBV20-1 and TRBJ2-7, with unresolved D. The CDR3 is 13 amino acids. Trimming pared 1 base from V and 0 bases from J, leaving 7 bases between. CDR1 and CDR2 from the germline V gene are DFQATT and SNEGSKA (reference sequence). CDR3 region: CSARAGHSYEQYF. The CDR3 DNA reads as TGCAGTGCTAGAGCCGGGCACTCCTACGAGCAGTACTTC.

This clonotype was observed at least ten times. J is TRBJ2-5 and V is TRBV28, with 16 bases matching TRBD2. V shed 8 bases, J shed 1 base, and the junction held 13 bases outside the gene matches. The germline CDR1 and CDR2 sequences are MDHEN and SYDVKM. The CDR3 sequence is 19 residues long. The CDR3 loop is CASGTYGTSGGDPQETQYF. For the CDR3, the DNA is TGTGCCAGCGGAACATACGGGACTAGCGGGGGGGATCCCCAAGAGACCCAGTACTTC.

This clonotype was seen many times. V is TRBV27 and J is TRBJ2-5; D is uncertain. This CDR3 has 9 residues. The germline V gene has CDR1 MNHEY and CDR2 SMNVEV (reference sequence). The V and J ends lost 8 bases and 5 bases respectively, with 3 bases between them. The chain's CDR3 is CASPETQYF. DNA for the CDR3: TGTGCCAGCCCTGAGACCCAGTACTTC.

The chain links TRBV6-5 to TRBJ1-6; possibly TRBD1 for D (6 bases). V was cut by 4 bases and J by 3 bases, with 16 bases left in between. From germline, CDR1 is MNHEY and CDR2 SVGAGI. The CDR3 consists of 17 residues. The CDR3 DNA reads TGTGCCAGCAGTTCCTTGACAGGCCTCCTCTATAATTCACCCCTCCACTTT. It yields the protein CASSSLTGLLYNSPLHF.

This clonotype was seen repeatedly, ten times or more. V usage is TRBV7-8 and J usage is TRBJ1-1; perhaps TRBD1 as D (6 bases). The CDR3 is 12 residues long. Germline lookup yields CDR1 SGHVS and CDR2 FQNEAQ. With 2 bases removed from V and 11 bases from J, the gap between germline ends came to 12 bases. CDR3: CASSLYRGQAFF. DNA for the CDR3: TGTGCCAGCAGCTTATATCGGGGGCAGGCTTTCTTT. The variable domain in full, with the rest retrieved from reference TRBV7-8 and TRBJ1-1, is GAGVSQSPRYKVAKRGQDVALRCDPISGHVSLFWYQQALGQGPEFLTYFQNEAQLDKSGLPSDRFFAERPEGSVSTLKIQRTQQEDSAVYLCASSLYRGQAFFGQGTRLTVV.

The gene calls are TRBV24-1 and TRBJ1-2, with 8 bases aligning to TRBD1. The CDR3 runs to 14 residues. The germline CDR1 and CDR2 sequences are KGHDR and SFDVKD. V dropped 2 bases and J dropped 4; count of bases not matched to a gene: 2. DNA of the CDR3: TGTGCCACCAGTGATTCGGGACAGGTCTATGGCTACACCTTC. Translation: CATSDSGQVYGYTF.

This chain joins TRBV5-1 and TRBJ1-1; D is undetermined. In germline, CDR1 is SGHRS, CDR2 YFSETQ. The CDR3 is 13 amino acids. V lost 0 bases to trimming and J lost 5 bases, with 8 bases between them. CDR3 loop: CASSLATVTEAFF. In DNA form, the CDR3 reads TGCGCCAGCAGCTTGGCCACCGTAACTGAAGCTTTCTTT.

At least ten counts were recorded for this clonotype. The V gene is TRBV19, the J gene TRBJ1-2, with D unresolved. The CDR3 has 9 residues. From germline, CDR1 is LNHDA and CDR2 SQIVND (reference sequence). The V end was cut by 8 bases, the J end by 5 bases, with 3 bases between. CDR3 amino acids: CASPYGYTF. In DNA form, the CDR3 reads TGTGCCAGTCCTTATGGCTACACCTTC.

Ten or more counts support this clonotype. The CDR3 nucleotides are TGCAGTGCTAGAGGCTCACTAGCGGTGCACGAGCAGTACTTC. Its protein is CSARGSLAVHEQYF. V is TRBV20-1 and J is TRBJ2-7, with 8 bases aligning to TRBD2. CDR1 and CDR2 from the germline V gene are DFQATT and SNEGSKA (reference sequence). The CDR3 loop spans 14 amino acids. V shed 1 base and J 5 bases; nucleotides not matched to a gene: 7.

This clonotype was found a few times. The chain links TRBV28 to TRBJ2-2, with 10 bases that match TRBD1. Germline V gene data show CDR1 as MDHEN and CDR2 as SYDVKM. This CDR3 region has 15 residues. Unmatched junction bases numbered 6, after V lost 3 bases and J lost 8 bases. In DNA, the CDR3 is TGTGCCAGCAGTTTTGACAGGGGGCGATCTGGGGAGCTGTTTTTT. Protein sequence: CASSFDRGRSGELFF.

The sample holds many counts of this clonotype. The gene calls are TRBV18 and TRBJ1-2; D not resolved. Germline V gene sequence: CDR1 KGHSH, CDR2 LQKENI. Trimming removed 8 bases at V and 0 bases at J, with 10 bases between. There are 13 residues in the CDR3. The CDR3: CASTQETNYGYTF. The CDR3 nucleotides are TGTGCCAGCACCCAAGAGACTAACTATGGCTACACCTTC.

The table lists this clonotype with many counts. The chain combines TRBV13 with TRBJ2-2, with TRBD1 matching over 8 bases. The germline gives CDR1 PRHDT, CDR2 FYEKMQ (reference sequence). V gave up 6 bases and J gave up 1 base; unmatched junction bases: 4. The CDR3 runs 15 residues. The CDR3 loop reads CASRTGTGNTGELFF. The CDR3 bases are TGTGCCAGCAGAACCGGGACAGGGAACACCGGGGAGCTGTTTTTT. Looking up the rest from reference TRBV13 and TRBJ2-2 gives the full variable domain: AAGVIQSPRHLIKEKRETATLKCYPIPRHDTVYWYQQGPGQDPQFLISFYEKMQSDKGSIPDRFSAQQFSDYHSELNMSSLELGDSALYFCASRTGTGNTGELFFGEGSRLTVL.

This clonotype showed up many times. The V and J genes are TRBV12-3 or TRBV12-4 and TRBJ1-5; TRBD1 might be the D (6 bases). The length of the CDR3 is 15 residues. Trimming cost V 2 bases and J 3 bases, with 11 bases left between them. Here the CDR3 reads CASSLIGQNNQPQHF. CDR3 DNA: TGTGCCAGCAGTTTAATCGGACAGAACAATCAGCCCCAGCATTTT.

This clonotype was picked up many times. The chain carries TRBV6-5 and TRBJ1-2; tentative D call: TRBD1 (6 bases). CDR1 and CDR2 from the germline V gene are MNHEY and SVGAGI. V was shortened by 4 bases and J by 4 bases, with 7 bases between the two germline ends. The CDR3 covers 12 residues. CDR3 nucleotide sequence: TGTGCCAGCAGTTCAGGGGCCTATGGCTACACCTTC. Protein product: CASSSGAYGYTF.

This clonotype was seen a handful of times. The chain recombines TRBV19 with TRBJ1-1; D might be TRBD1 (6 bases). The CDR3 runs 12 residues. Germline V gene data show CDR1 as LNHDA and CDR2 as SQIVND (reference sequence). V was trimmed by 5 bases and J by 6 bases, leaving 10 bases between them. Written as DNA, the CDR3 is TGTGCCAGTAGTTATAGACAGGCTGAAGCTTTCTTT. Its translation is CASSYRQAEAFF.

Turning to this clonotype: It may be a read error: a sequence one base away is much more abundant. V usage is TRBV3-1 and J usage is TRBJ2-5; a weak D match, TRBD1 (5 bases). CDR3 length equals 12 residues. CDR1 is LGHDT and CDR2 is YNNKEL in the germline V gene (reference sequence). The V end was cut by 3 bases, the J end by 3 bases, with 5 bases between. In DNA form, the CDR3 reads TGTGCCAGCAGCCACAGGGAAGAGACCCAGTACTTC. Translating it yields CASSHREETQYF.

Ten or more counts support this clonotype. CDR3 bases: TGCGCCAGCAGCCAGAGGGGTTTCTATGGCTACACCTTC. Encoded protein: CASSQRGFYGYTF. The chain joins TRBV4-1 to TRBJ1-2, with a possible D match to TRBD1 (5 bases). Germline CDR1 and CDR2: MGHRA and YSYEKL. V shed 3 bases and J shed 4 bases, with 9 bases lying between them. CDR3 length: 13 amino acids.

This clonotype was seen a handful of times. The chain combines TRBV28 with TRBJ1-5; 8 bases map to TRBD1. This CDR3 has 16 amino acids. The ends lost 8 bases at V and 3 bases at J; junction bases unmatched: 12. CDR1 and CDR2 from the germline V gene are MDHEN and SYDVKM. The CDR3 spells CASSERDRHLNQPQHF. CDR3 in DNA: TGTGCCAGCTCAGAGCGGGACAGGCACCTCAATCAGCCCCAGCATTTT.

Note on this clonotype: A read error may explain this, as a much larger clone is one base away. V is TRBV11-2 and J is TRBJ1-1; D is uncertain. CDR3 length: 12 amino acids. Germline V gene lookup returns CDR1 SGHAT and CDR2 FQNNGV. CDR3 residues: CASGLRNTEACF. For the CDR3, the DNA is TGTGCCAGCGGTCTAAGGAACACTGAAGCTTGCTTT.

This clonotype has only a few counts. The V gene is TRBV4-2, the J gene TRBJ2-7; tentatively, D is TRBD1 or TRBD2 (5 bases each). With 10 bases removed from V and 6 bases from J, the gap between germline ends came to 13 bases. The CDR3 runs 11 residues. The germline V gene has CDR1 LGHNA and CDR2 YNFKEQ. The CDR3 region is CATGTVPEQYF. In DNA form, the CDR3 reads TGTGCCACGGGGACGGTCCCCGAGCAGTACTTC.

The chain uses TRBV6-2 or TRBV6-3 and TRBJ2-7, with 11 positions matching TRBD2. From germline, CDR1 is MNHEY and CDR2 SVGEGT. Germline trimming cut 4 bases from V and 1 base from J; bases unmatched to any gene: 9. CDR3 length equals 17 residues. CDR3 coding DNA: TGTGCCAGCAGTTCTCGGACTAGCGGGTTCGCGTCCTACGAGCAGTACTTC. Translation gives CASSSRTSGFASYEQYF.